Below, 5 T cell receptor beta chains from the same sample are listed, as sequenced in a study of Graves' ophthalmopathy and Graves' hyperthyroidism. TCR beta CDR3 regions were amplified from RNA transcripts. RT-PCR was first run with HTBI primers, then multiplex PCR in a second round. TCRdb re-called the multiplex PCR reads through MiXCR, storing one row per CDR3 protein. The sample comprises some 1.1 million distinct CDR3 sequences, about 40% of which are singletons, and over 8.5% rests with the top ten. Material: peripheral blood or thyroid tissue (not recorded which). These receptors were taken from an adult man with Graves' hyperthyroidism.

On this clonotype: A much larger clone differs from this one at a single base, so this may be a read error. The genes are TRBV5-1 and TRBJ1-2; D may be TRBD1 (6 bases). The length of the CDR3 is 14 residues. Germline V gene lookup returns CDR1 SGHRS and CDR2 YFSETQ. The CDR3 here is CASSVKTGFYGHTF. CDR3 nucleotides: TGCGCCAGCAGCGTGAAAACAGGGTTCTATGGCCACACCTTC.

The sample holds a few counts of this clonotype. One end of the junction varies from germline; a read error may be responsible. The CDR3, as DNA: TGTGCCAGCAGTTCCACGACCCGTCCGAGGGAATTT. The encoded protein is CASSSTTRPREF. This chain connects TRBV12-3 or TRBV12-4 to TRBJ1-3; D not resolved. CDR3 length equals 12 residues.

The chain joins TRBV15 to TRBJ2-5; maybe TRBD2 (5 bases). Trimming shortened V by 0 bases and J by 6 bases, and 20 bases separated the two germline ends. This CDR3 comprises 17 residues. CDR1 is LNHNV and CDR2 is YYDKDF in the germline V gene (reference sequence). The CDR3, as DNA: TGTGCCACCAGCAGAGATCAGTCGGGAAGGTGGCCGAAGACCCAGTACTTC. Translation: CATSRDQSGRWPKTQYF. Complete variable domain (other parts from reference TRBV15 and TRBJ2-5): DAMVIQNPRYQVTQFGKPVTLSCSQTLNHNVMYWYQQKSSQAPKLLFHYYDKDFNNEADTPDNFQSRRPNTSFCFLDIRSPGLGDTAMYLCATSRDQSGRWPKTQYFGPGTRLLVL.

The chain uses TRBV20-1 and TRBJ1-1; weak D call: TRBD1 (6 bases). Germline V gene sequence: CDR1 DFQATT, CDR2 SNEGSKA (reference sequence). There are 13 residues in the CDR3. V lost 7 bases and J 4 bases, leaving 16 bases between the germline ends. The CDR3 is CSDWGGLGTEAFF. The CDR3 DNA is TGCAGTGACTGGGGGGGCCTGGGCACTGAAGCTTTCTTT.

The chain carries TRBV24-1 and TRBJ1-2, with a tentative D call TRBD1 (5 bases). V lost 5 bases and J 8 bases, leaving 14 bases between the germline ends. Per the germline V gene, CDR1 is KGHDR and CDR2 is SFDVKD. This CDR3 contains 13 residues. CDR3 residues: CATSGPRGVGYTF. DNA for the CDR3: TGTGCCACCAGTGGGCCGAGGGGAGTCGGCTACACCTTC.